A selection of T cell receptor beta chains follows, all from one sample in a study of T cell responses to AZD1222 COVID-19 vaccine. Some clones are missing from TCRdb's copy, which holds only in-frame ones; the method was immunoSEQ multiplex PCR. The table shows 95,000 to 110,000 clones, with 80% to 95% occurring only once. Specimen: peripheral blood, collected 28 days after the second AZD1222 dose. The receptors stem from an adult who received the AZD1222 COVID-19 vaccine. The CDR3 runs from the conserved cysteine through the conserved F or W. A D gene is named only where the DNA matches it firmly. Clone size appears in some rows only: once, few, many, or a class for an expanded clone.

clone size	CDR3 length	D gene	V gene	J gene	CDR3 DNA	CDR3 protein
-	13	-	TRBV2	TRBJ1-2	TGTGCCAGCATCGGGGGTGAATCGAATGGCTACACCTTC	CASIGGESNGYTF
once	14	-	TRBV7-8	TRBJ2-1	TGTGCCAGCAGCGGGGGGACCTACTACAATGAGCAGTTCTTC	CASSGGTYYNEQFF
-	15	-	TRBV7-9	TRBJ2-3	TGTGCCAGCAGCTTAGCCACCGCGGCCACAGATACGCAGTATTTT	CASSLATAATDTQYF
-	14	-	TRBV5-4	TRBJ1-3	TGTGCCAGCAGCGCGAGGGACTCTGGAAACACCATATATTTT	CASSARDSGNTIYF
-	14	TRBD1	TRBV5-6	TRBJ2-7	TGTGCCAGCAGCTGGGACAGATCCTCCTACGAGCAGTACTTC	CASSWDRSSYEQYF
-	18	TRBD2	TRBV6-4	TRBJ2-5	TGTGCCAGCAGAGGAGCAGACCGGACTAGCGGGTTCCAAGAGACCCAGTACTTC	CASRGADRTSGFQETQYF
-	14	-	TRBV15	TRBJ2-3	TGTGCCACCAGCAGAGAAGGGGGCACAGATACGCAGTATTTT	CATSREGGTDTQYF
-	14	-	TRBV5-6	TRBJ1-1	TGTGCCAGCAGCTTATTTTCCTCGAACACTGAAGCTTTCTTT	CASSLFSSNTEAFF
-	13	-	TRBV5-4	TRBJ1-1	TGTGCCAGCAGCTTGGCCAAGAACACTGAAGCTTTCTTT	CASSLAKNTEAFF
-	12	-	TRBV11-2	TRBJ2-5	TGTGCCAGCAGCTTAACCTCTAGCGCCCAGTACTTC	CASSLTSSAQYF
-	17	-	TRBV5-1	TRBJ2-7	TGCGCCAGCAGCTTGGCTAGTGGACCGGGTCTACCCTACGAGCAGTACTTC	CASSLASGPGLPYEQYF
-	15	-	TRBV28	TRBJ2-7	TGTGCCAGCACCTCCCCCCTAGGGGCGGCCTACGAGCAGTACTTC	CASTSPLGAAYEQYF
-	12	-	TRBV7-8	TRBJ2-5	TGTGCCAGCAGCCCTTCGGGCGAGACCCAGTACTTC	CASSPSGETQYF
once	15	-	TRBV5-1	TRBJ1-2	TGCGCCAGCAGCTTGGGAGATCTCCCGAATTATGGCTACACCTTC	CASSLGDLPNYGYTF
once	14	TRBD1	TRBV5-1	TRBJ1-5	TGCGCCAGCCGGACAGGCAGGGAGAATCAGCCCCAGCATTTT	CASRTGRENQPQHF
-	13	-	TRBV21-1	TRBJ1-5	TGTGCCAGCCCCAGAGGGGGGAGGGAGCCCCAGCATTTT	CASPRGGREPQHF
-	16	TRBD2	TRBV7-9	TRBJ2-5	TGTGCCAGCAGCTTAGTATTTAGCGGGAGACAAGAGACCCAGTACTTC	CASSLVFSGRQETQYF
once	14	-	TRBV27	TRBJ1-2	TGTGCCAGCAGTTTGTCGGGGTCTAACTATGGCTACACCTTC	CASSLSGSNYGYTF
-	15	TRBD1	TRBV28	TRBJ1-2	TGTGCCAGCAGCCCCCCCGGGACAGGGATCTATGGCTACACCTTC	CASSPPGTGIYGYTF
once	15	TRBD2	TRBV5-5	TRBJ2-1	TGTGCCAGCAGCTTGGTACTAGCGGGAGAACGAGAGCAGTTCTTC	CASSLVLAGEREQFF
-	15	TRBD2	TRBV6-4	TRBJ2-3	TGTGCCAGCAGTGACCAGCGGGGGGGCCTAGATACGCAGTATTTT	CASSDQRGGLDTQYF
-	15	-	TRBV18	TRBJ1-2	TGTGCCAGCTCACCACCTGGCGTGCTGATGTATGGCTACACCTTC	CASSPPGVLMYGYTF
-	13	-	TRBV24-1	TRBJ1-2	TGTGCCACCAGTGATTTGGATTCCCATGGCTACACCTTC	CATSDLDSHGYTF
-	16	-	TRBV18	TRBJ1-6	TGTGCCAGCTCACCCGTGCGAGATCTCTATAATTCACCCCTCCACTTT	CASSPVRDLYNSPLHF
-	15	TRBD2	TRBV6-5	TRBJ2-1	TGTGCCAGCAGTCAACTAGCGTACTCCTACAATGAGCAGTTCTTC	CASSQLAYSYNEQFF
-	15	-	TRBV30	TRBJ1-2	TGTGCCTGGGCCAGTGGTGGGTCCTTTGGCTATGGCTACACCTTC	CAWASGGSFGYGYTF
-	19	-	TRBV19	TRBJ2-3	TGTGCCAGTAGTATTATAGGGGACGGGGCCTCCTATAGCACAGATACGCAGTATTTT	CASSIIGDGASYSTDTQYF
-	11	-	TRBV28	TRBJ1-1	TGTGCCAGCGACCAGGGAACTGAAGCTTTCTTT	CASDQGTEAFF
-	14	-	TRBV5-1	TRBJ1-4	TGCGCCAGCAGCCCCCTCGCAACTAATGAAAAACTGTTTTTT	CASSPLATNEKLFF
-	16	TRBD1	TRBV5-1	TRBJ1-1	TGCGCCAGCAGCCCCGGGGAGGGGGCTTTAAACACTGAAGCTTTCTTT	CASSPGEGALNTEAFF
few	13	-	TRBV12-3/TRBV12-4	TRBJ2-7	TGTGCCAGCAGGCTACAGGGTTCCTACGAGCAGTACTTC	CASRLQGSYEQYF
-	14	-	TRBV4-1	TRBJ1-2	TGCGCCAGCAGCCCCCGCATCGGGGGAGAAGGCTACACCTTC	CASSPRIGGEGYTF
-	13	-	TRBV29-1	TRBJ2-7	TGCAGCGTAATAGAACTTGGAGCCTACGAGCAGTACTTC	CSVIELGAYEQYF
-	13	-	TRBV19	TRBJ2-7	TGTGCCAGTAGTGGTGCAGACTCCTACGAGCAGTACTTC	CASSGADSYEQYF
-	17	-	TRBV4-2	TRBJ1-6	TGTGCCAGCAACTCGGTCGGGCCAGCTTCAAATAATTCACCCCTCCACTTT	CASNSVGPASNNSPLHF
-	19	TRBD2	TRBV13	TRBJ2-3	TGTGCCAGCAGCTCCCTTACTAGCGGGAATTACTATAGCACAGATACGCAGTATTTT	CASSSLTSGNYYSTDTQYF
-	15	TRBD2	TRBV7-2	TRBJ2-3	TGTGCCAGCACCGAGTGGCGGGAGGGCCCAGATACGCAGTATTTT	CASTEWREGPDTQYF
-	10	-	TRBV7-2	TRBJ1-2	TGTGCCAGCAGGAACAGGGGCTACACCTTC	CASRNRGYTF
-	14	TRBD1	TRBV5-6	TRBJ1-2	TGTGCCAGCAGCTTGGGGACAGGGGCGGCTGGCTACACCTTC	CASSLGTGAAGYTF
-	13	-	TRBV3-1/TRBV3-2	TRBJ1-2	TGTGCCAGCAGCCTGCAGGGGAGTGGTGGCTACACCTTC	CASSLQGSGGYTF
-	13	TRBD1	TRBV30	TRBJ2-7	TGTGCCTGGACGACGGACAGGGCTCTCGAGCAGTACTTC	CAWTTDRALEQYF
-	11	-	TRBV21-1	TRBJ2-7	TGTGCCAGCTGGGAGGGCTACGAGCAGTACTTC	CASWEGYEQYF
-	13	-	TRBV18	TRBJ1-1	TGTGCCAGCTCACCCACAGTGAACACTGAAGCTTTCTTT	CASSPTVNTEAFF
-	15	-	TRBV28	TRBJ1-5	TGTGCCAGCAGTTTTTTGGGGCCAGGTAATCAGCCCCAGCATTTT	CASSFLGPGNQPQHF
once	17	TRBD1	TRBV7-9	TRBJ1-4	TGTGCCAGCAGCTTCCGCCAGGGGGACGCAACTAATGAAAAACTGTTTTTT	CASSFRQGDATNEKLFF
once	13	-	TRBV5-6	TRBJ2-5	TGTGCCAGCACTCAACAGTACCAAGAGACCCAGTACTTC	CASTQQYQETQYF
-	15	-	TRBV6-5	TRBJ2-7	TGTGCCAGCAGTTACTCGCCGCAGACTTCCTACGAGCAGTACTTC	CASSYSPQTSYEQYF
-	13	TRBD2	TRBV19	TRBJ2-7	TGTACTGCTAGGACTAGCGGCAGATACGAGCAGTACTTC	CTARTSGRYEQYF
-	12	-	TRBV9	TRBJ1-2	TGTGCCAGCAGCGTATTAGGGTATGGCTACACCTTC	CASSVLGYGYTF
-	16	-	TRBV9	TRBJ1-3	TGTGCCAGCAGCCTCCGGGACACAACCTCTGGAAACACCATATATTTT	CASSLRDTTSGNTIYF
-	14	TRBD1	TRBV24-1	TRBJ2-3	TGTGCCACCAGAGGGACAGGAAGCACAGATACGCAGTATTTT	CATRGTGSTDTQYF
-	14	-	TRBV7-9	TRBJ1-5	TGTGCCAGCAGCTTAGGTACGGGGGCGAAGCCCCAGCATTTT	CASSLGTGAKPQHF
once	15	TRBD2	TRBV9	TRBJ2-1	TGTGCCAGCAGCGTGGGGACTAGCGGATACAATGAGCAGTTCTTC	CASSVGTSGYNEQFF
-	13	-	TRBV12-3/TRBV12-4	TRBJ1-1	TGTGCCAGCAGTACCAGGGTAAAGGCTGAAGCTTTCTTT	CASSTRVKAEAFF
-	15	-	TRBV5-5	TRBJ2-1	TGTGCCAGCACCGACCGAGGGCTACCCGGGAATGAGCAGTTCTTC	CASTDRGLPGNEQFF
-	15	-	TRBV5-1	TRBJ2-1	TGCGCCAGCAGCTCAGACTCGAGCTCCTACAATGAGCAGTTCTTC	CASSSDSSSYNEQFF
-	15	-	TRBV7-9	TRBJ1-2	TGTGCCAGCAGCCCTTGGGGCGCGGGGTACCATGGCTACACCTTC	CASSPWGAGYHGYTF
once	12	-	TRBV6-6	TRBJ2-1	TGTGCCAGCAGCATACTCAACAATGAGCAGTTCTTC	CASSILNNEQFF
-	10	-	TRBV29-1	TRBJ1-2	TGCAGCGTTGAACCTGACCGGTTCACCTTC	CSVEPDRFTF